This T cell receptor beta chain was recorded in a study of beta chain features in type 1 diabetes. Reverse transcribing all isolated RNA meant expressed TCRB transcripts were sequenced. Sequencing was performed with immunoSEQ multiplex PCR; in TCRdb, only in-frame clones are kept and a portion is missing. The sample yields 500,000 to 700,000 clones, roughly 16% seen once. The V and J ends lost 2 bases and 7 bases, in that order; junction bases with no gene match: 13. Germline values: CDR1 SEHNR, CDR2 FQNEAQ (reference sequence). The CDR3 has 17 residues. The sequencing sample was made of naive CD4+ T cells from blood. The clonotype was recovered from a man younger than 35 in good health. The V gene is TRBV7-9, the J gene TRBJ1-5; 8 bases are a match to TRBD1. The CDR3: CASSLSGTQGVGQPQHF. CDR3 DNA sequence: TGTGCCAGCAGCTTAAGTGGGACACAGGGGGTGGGGCAGCCCCAGCATTTT.